Listed below are T cell receptor beta chains from one sample, sequenced in a study of OX40 agonist ivuxolimab in advanced cancers. Method: immunoSEQ multiplex PCR; TCRdb's copy keeps in-frame clones and lacks some. The sample consists of tens of thousands of clones, roughly 85% of them appearing once. The sequenced sample was CD4+ or CD8+ T cells sorted from blood, obtained in a trial of the OX40 agonist ivuxolimab. The receptors stem from an adult with an advanced solid tumor such as melanoma, head and neck, liver or kidney cancer. CDR3s include the opening cysteine and the closing phenylalanine or tryptophan. A D gene is named only where the DNA matches it firmly. Part of the rows lack a size; the others show once, few, many or a class for expanded clones.

DNA: TGTGCCAGTAGTTTCCCTGGGCCTCTCAATGAGCAGTTCTTC
CDR3: CASSFPGPLNEQFF
size: NA
V: TRBV19
J: TRBJ2-1
D: NA

DNA: TGTGCCAGCAGCCATGAAACAAATCAGCCCCAGCATTTT
CDR3: CASSHETNQPQHF
size: NA
V: TRBV4-2
J: TRBJ1-5
D: NA

DNA: TGTGCCAGCAGCCCTCTACAGGGGTGGACCGGGGAGCTGTTTTTT
CDR3: CASSPLQGWTGELFF
size: NA
V: TRBV7-8
J: TRBJ2-2
D: TRBD1

DNA: TGTGCCAGCAGCTCCGGACAGGGGTTCGACGAGCAGTACTTC
CDR3: CASSSGQGFDEQYF
size: NA
V: TRBV7-6
J: TRBJ2-7
D: TRBD1

DNA: TGTGCCAGCGGAGAGTACAGGGGGCCTCAGCCCCAGCATTTT
CDR3: CASGEYRGPQPQHF
size: NA
V: TRBV2
J: TRBJ1-5
D: TRBD1

DNA: TGTGCCAGCAGCCTGATGAATACGCAGTATTTT
CDR3: CASSLMNTQYF
size: NA
V: TRBV27
J: TRBJ2-3
D: NA

DNA: TGTGCCAGCAGCTTGGACGACGGTCTCGGAAGCTACACCTTC
CDR3: CASSLDDGLGSYTF
size: once
V: TRBV5-4
J: TRBJ1-2
D: NA

DNA: TGTGCCAGCATTGACAGCTCCGACCACAATCAGCCCCAGCATTTT
CDR3: CASIDSSDHNQPQHF
size: NA
V: TRBV6-1
J: TRBJ1-5
D: NA

DNA: TGTGCCAGCAGCTTAAATTGGGAGAGCACAGATACGCAGTATTTT
CDR3: CASSLNWESTDTQYF
size: NA
V: TRBV11-3
J: TRBJ2-3
D: NA

DNA: TGTGCCAGTAGTCTTGGGACAGTCAATGAGCAGTTCTTC
CDR3: CASSLGTVNEQFF
size: NA
V: TRBV19
J: TRBJ2-1
D: TRBD1

DNA: TGTGCCAGCAGTTATGGTGGGAGTAATTCACCCCTCCACTTT
CDR3: CASSYGGSNSPLHF
size: NA
V: TRBV6-1
J: TRBJ1-6
D: NA

DNA: TGTGCCAGCAGCCCTGGACAGGTCTGGACCGGGGAGCTGTTTTTT
CDR3: CASSPGQVWTGELFF
size: NA
V: TRBV9
J: TRBJ2-2
D: TRBD1

DNA: TGTGCCAGCAGTCTAATTGGGGGCAGAGGAGAGACCCAGTACTTC
CDR3: CASSLIGGRGETQYF
size: few
V: TRBV6-5
J: TRBJ2-5
D: NA

DNA: TGCGCCACCGCTTTTAGTCGGGACGGCTATGGCTACACCTTC
CDR3: CATAFSRDGYGYTF
size: NA
V: TRBV5-1
J: TRBJ1-2
D: NA

DNA: TGTGCCAGCAGCGCGGGAGGGGAAGGGATGTCCGGGGAGCTGTTTTTT
CDR3: CASSAGGEGMSGELFF
size: NA
V: TRBV13
J: TRBJ2-2
D: TRBD2

DNA: TGTGCCAGCAGCCTTAAGGGGCTAGAAGAGACCCAGTACTTC
CDR3: CASSLKGLEETQYF
size: NA
V: TRBV7-9
J: TRBJ2-5
D: NA

DNA: TGTGCCAGCAGCCCCCGGGACAGCCAGAACGGGGAGCTGTTTTTT
CDR3: CASSPRDSQNGELFF
size: NA
V: TRBV11-3
J: TRBJ2-2
D: TRBD1

DNA: TGTGCCAGCAAAGGGGGTAGTCGCTACGAGCAGTACTTC
CDR3: CASKGGSRYEQYF
size: NA
V: TRBV2
J: TRBJ2-7
D: NA

DNA: TGTGCCAGCCAAAGGGGGACTAGCGGGGCCCCTTACACAGATACGCAGTATTTT
CDR3: CASQRGTSGAPYTDTQYF
size: NA
V: TRBV2
J: TRBJ2-3
D: TRBD2

DNA: TGTGCCACCAGTAGCCGGAACCAGGGGGACGGGTGGATCACTGAAGCTTTCTTT
CDR3: CATSSRNQGDGWITEAFF
size: NA
V: TRBV15
J: TRBJ1-1
D: TRBD1

DNA: TGCGCCAGCAGCCAAGAAAGGGGACAGAACTATGGCTACACCTTC
CDR3: CASSQERGQNYGYTF
size: NA
V: TRBV4-1
J: TRBJ1-2
D: TRBD1

DNA: TGTGCCAGCACCGAAACCTCCTTCAGGGACAATGAGCAGTTCTTC
CDR3: CASTETSFRDNEQFF
size: NA
V: TRBV7-9
J: TRBJ2-1
D: NA

DNA: TGTGCCAGCAGCCCCACAATAACCCAGGGAAATGAGCAGTTCTTC
CDR3: CASSPTITQGNEQFF
size: NA
V: TRBV13
J: TRBJ2-1
D: NA

DNA: TGTGCCAGCAGCCCTAAGCCGTTTGGCAATCAGCCCCAGCATTTT
CDR3: CASSPKPFGNQPQHF
size: few
V: TRBV7-2
J: TRBJ1-5
D: NA

DNA: TGTGCCAGCAGTGTGGGGGGAGAAAGCTCCTACGAGCAGTACTTC
CDR3: CASSVGGESSYEQYF
size: NA
V: TRBV6-5
J: TRBJ2-7
D: NA

DNA: TGCAGCGTTGAGGCCAACTCCTACGAGCAGTACTTC
CDR3: CSVEANSYEQYF
size: NA
V: TRBV29-1
J: TRBJ2-7
D: NA

DNA: TGCGCCAGCAGCCAAGAAAGACAGGGAGATGTTCAGTACTTC
CDR3: CASSQERQGDVQYF
size: NA
V: TRBV4-3
J: TRBJ2-4
D: TRBD1

DNA: TGTGCCCTTACATGGGTCACTTTCGGCAATTCACCCCTCCACTTT
CDR3: CALTWVTFGNSPLHF
size: NA
V: TRBV27
J: TRBJ1-6
D: NA

DNA: TGTGCCAGCAGCTTAGGAAAGGGGACAGGGATTGAAGATACGCAGTATTTT
CDR3: CASSLGKGTGIEDTQYF
size: NA
V: TRBV7-3
J: TRBJ2-3
D: TRBD1

DNA: TGTGCCAGCAGTGGCCGAGACAGCTCCTACGAGCAGTACTTC
CDR3: CASSGRDSSYEQYF
size: NA
V: TRBV6-1
J: TRBJ2-7
D: NA

DNA: TGTGCCAGCAGCCCCGGACAGGGAGGACTTATAGCTGAAGCTTTCTTT
CDR3: CASSPGQGGLIAEAFF
size: NA
V: TRBV13
J: TRBJ1-1
D: TRBD1

DNA: TGTGCCAACAGCTTAAAGACAGCGCCAAATAATTCACCCCTCCACTTT
CDR3: CANSLKTAPNNSPLHF
size: NA
V: TRBV7-8
J: TRBJ1-6
D: NA

DNA: TGTGCCAGCAGCTTAGTGAGACCACCGGCACCGGGGGGCCGGTTGAGGTCACCCCCCCACTTT
CDR3: CASSLVRPPAPGGRLRSPPHF
size: NA
V: TRBV7-7
J: TRBJ1-6
D: NA

DNA: TGTGCCAGCAGCCGGGGACAGGGGGTATTGTCCAAAAACATTCAGTACTTC
CDR3: CASSRGQGVLSKNIQYF
size: few
V: TRBV28
J: TRBJ2-4
D: TRBD1

DNA: TGTGCCAGCAGCTTAGTTACAGAGTTGGGAGATACGCAGTATTTT
CDR3: CASSLVTELGDTQYF
size: NA
V: TRBV11-2
J: TRBJ2-3
D: NA

DNA: TGTGCCAGTTCTCTGGGGGTTGCAACTAATGAAAAACTGTTTTTT
CDR3: CASSLGVATNEKLFF
size: NA
V: TRBV19
J: TRBJ1-4
D: NA

DNA: TGTGCCAGCAGCCCCGTCAGGGGGGACAATTCACCCCTCCACTTT
CDR3: CASSPVRGDNSPLHF
size: NA
V: TRBV7-9
J: TRBJ1-6
D: TRBD1

DNA: TGCGCCAGCAGCCAAGCACGCGAGGACTACACAGATACGCAGTATTTT
CDR3: CASSQAREDYTDTQYF
size: NA
V: TRBV4-1
J: TRBJ2-3
D: NA

DNA: TGTGCCAGCAGCGGGGTGGATGAAAAACTGTTTTTT
CDR3: CASSGVDEKLFF
size: NA
V: TRBV2
J: TRBJ1-4
D: NA

DNA: TGCGCCAGCAGCTTGAGGGGTAGCGGCACTTTCTACGAGCAGTACTTC
CDR3: CASSLRGSGTFYEQYF
size: NA
V: TRBV5-1
J: TRBJ2-7
D: NA

DNA: TGTGCCAGCAGCCTCATCTTGGGGCGCGAGCAGTACTTC
CDR3: CASSLILGREQYF
size: NA
V: TRBV7-2
J: TRBJ2-7
D: NA